This T cell receptor beta chain comes out of a study of Ad26.COV2.S vaccination and SARS-CoV-2 variants. Treatment of the sample: around 19 received Ad26.COV2.S at low or high dose, single or two shots; 5 received placebo; per-sample allocation not given. After the first vaccine or placebo injection, samples were drawn on day 63. Many counts were recorded for this clone. The CDR3 totals 16 residues. Trimming left V 2 bases short and J 3 bases short, with 16 bases between. The germline V gene has CDR1 MNHEY and CDR2 SMNVEV (reference sequence). The table came from immunoSEQ multiplex PCR; TCRdb's copy has only in-frame clones and leaves some out. Altogether around 300,000 clones are present, 75% to 90% being singletons, with the ten largest covering 4.5% to 5.5%.

This TCR derives from a person between 18 and 65 years old who received the Ad26.COV2.S COVID-19 vaccine or a placebo. J is TRBJ2-5 and V is TRBV27; D gene unclear. The sequencing used peripheral blood, collected in a trial of Ad26.COV2.S vaccine versus placebo. This chain's CDR3 is CASSLRRSLGEETQYF. CDR3 DNA sequence: TGTGCCAGCAGTTTACGAAGGAGTCTTGGGGAAGAGACCCAGTACTTC.